This T cell receptor beta chain is from a study of T cell repertoires in ileal Crohn's disease. The overall study: Median disease duration was nearly eight years; about 35% smoked at surgery. M0 samples are biopsies from inflamed ileum in the resection specimen. Surgery for a complication: stricturing in roughly 61%, penetrating in about 40%.

Produced via immunoSEQ multiplex PCR; TCRdb's table is partial and in-frame only. Of 15,000 to 20,000 clones in the sample, roughly three quarters were seen once. V trimming: 6 bases; J trimming: 4 bases; junction bases outside the gene matches: 2. In germline, CDR1 is MDHEN, CDR2 SYDVKM. The CDR3 contains 14 residues. The time point: inflamed ileum from the surgical specimen. What was sequenced was ileal tissue. V gene TRBV28 combines with J gene TRBJ2-6; 8 bases are shared with TRBD1. The TCR sequence derives from an adult with Crohn's disease. The CDR3 spells CASSRQGGANVLTF. The CDR3 DNA sequence: TGTGCCAGCAGCCGACAGGGGGGGGCCAACGTCCTGACTTTC.